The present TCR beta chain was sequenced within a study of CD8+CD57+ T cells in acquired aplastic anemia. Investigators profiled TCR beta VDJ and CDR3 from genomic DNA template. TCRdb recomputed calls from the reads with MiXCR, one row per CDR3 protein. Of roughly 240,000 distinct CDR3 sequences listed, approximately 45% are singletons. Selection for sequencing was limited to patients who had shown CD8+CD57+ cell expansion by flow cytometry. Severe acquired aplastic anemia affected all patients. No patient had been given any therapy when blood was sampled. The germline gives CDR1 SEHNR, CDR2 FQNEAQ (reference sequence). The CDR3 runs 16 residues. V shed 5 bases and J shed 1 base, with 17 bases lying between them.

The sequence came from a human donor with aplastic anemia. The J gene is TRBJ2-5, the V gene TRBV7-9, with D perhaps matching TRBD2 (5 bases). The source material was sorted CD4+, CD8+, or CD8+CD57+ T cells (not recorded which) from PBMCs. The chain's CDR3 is CASSQEGVGVQETQYF. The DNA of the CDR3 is TGTGCCAGCAGCCAAGAAGGAGTCGGGGTCCAAGAGACCCAGTACTTC. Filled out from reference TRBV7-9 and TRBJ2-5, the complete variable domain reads DTGVSQNPRHKITKRGQNVTFRCDPISEHNRLYWYRQTLGQGPEFLTYFQNEAQLEKSRLLSDRFSAERPKGSFSTLEIQRTEQGDSAMYLCASSQEGVGVQETQYFGPGTRLLVL.